Listed below are T cell receptor beta chains from one sample, sequenced in a study of blood T cell repertoires in COVID-19. TCRdb keeps only in-frame clones here, not all; method: immunoSEQ multiplex PCR. This table holds roughly 200,000 clones, more than 80% found once. Sequencing was performed on peripheral blood. Every receptor here comes from an elderly woman with COVID-19, enrolled during active disease. Each CDR3 is given with its conserved first and last residue. The D gene is left open where the match is weak. Size values are once, few and many counts, or a class for expanded clones, and some rows have none.

j_gene	abundance	v_gene	d_gene	CDR3nt	CDR3aa
TRBJ2-2	few	TRBV5-5	NA	TGTGCCAGCAGCCCTGGACAGTACACCGGGGAGCTGTTTTTT	CASSPGQYTGELFF
TRBJ1-2	once	TRBV28	NA	TGTGCCAGCCGAACTTGGGCCGGGGAATCGCGATATAGTGGCTACACCTTC	CASRTWAGESRYSGYTF
TRBJ1-2	NA	TRBV5-1	NA	TGCGCCAGCAGCTTGGCCAGGAGGACCTTCGATGGCTACACCTTC	CASSLARRTFDGYTF
TRBJ2-2	NA	TRBV10-3	TRBD1	TGTGCCATCAGTGAGTCCTCAGGGGGCAACACCGGGGAGCTGTTTTTT	CAISESSGGNTGELFF
TRBJ2-3	NA	TRBV2	TRBD2	TGTGCCAGCAGAGCGGGAGGACGAGAAAATACGCAGTATTTT	CASRAGGRENTQYF
TRBJ1-3	NA	TRBV19	NA	TGTGCCAGTAGTCGGACAGACGGAAACACCATATATTTT	CASSRTDGNTIYF
TRBJ2-1	NA	TRBV10-3	TRBD2	TGTGCCATCAGTAGCGGGGGGGACAAAGAGCAGTTCTTC	CAISSGGDKEQFF
TRBJ2-2	NA	TRBV2	TRBD2	TGTGCCAGCTCCATTGCGGGACTAGCGGGAGACGCGAACACCGGGGAGCTGTTTTTT	CASSIAGLAGDANTGELFF
TRBJ1-2	once	TRBV4-1	NA	TGCGCCAGCAGCCATGACAGGACCTATGGCTACACCTTC	CASSHDRTYGYTF
TRBJ2-1	once	TRBV4-1	TRBD1	TGCGCCAGCAGCCAAGCAGGGGGATCCTACAATGAGCAGTTCTTC	CASSQAGGSYNEQFF
TRBJ2-1	NA	TRBV4-2	TRBD1	TGTGCCAGCAGCCAAGGCCCACAGGGGTCGTCCTACAATGAGCAGTTCTTC	CASSQGPQGSSYNEQFF
TRBJ2-3	NA	TRBV12-5	NA	TGTGCTAGTGGACCAGGGGCAGATACGCAGTATTTT	CASGPGADTQYF
TRBJ1-2	NA	TRBV29-1	TRBD1	TGCAGCGTTGAATTATCCCTGGGACAGCGTAACTATGGCTACACCTTC	CSVELSLGQRNYGYTF
TRBJ2-1	NA	TRBV7-2	TRBD2	TGTGCCAGCAGCCCTAGCGGGGGGGTCTACAATGAGCAGTTCTTC	CASSPSGGVYNEQFF
TRBJ2-2	NA	TRBV4-1	TRBD1	TGCGCCAGCAGCCCGTCGGGGGGCTGGGACAGGGGGCTGTCTGGGGAGCTGTTTTTT	CASSPSGGWDRGLSGELFF
TRBJ2-1	NA	TRBV28	NA	TGTGCCAGCAGTTTACGTCAGAACAATGAGCAGTTCTTC	CASSLRQNNEQFF
TRBJ1-1	NA	TRBV15	NA	TGTGCCACCAAAGGGGCAGGCGTGAACACTGAAGCTTTCTTT	CATKGAGVNTEAFF
TRBJ1-6	NA	TRBV18	NA	TGTGCCAGCTCACCCCCTGGCTCACCGAATTCACCCCTCCACTTT	CASSPPGSPNSPLHF
TRBJ1-2	NA	TRBV5-1	NA	TGCGCCAGCAGCTTGGACGGGACTGATACTGGCTACACCTTC	CASSLDGTDTGYTF
TRBJ2-3	NA	TRBV7-2	NA	TGTGCCAGCAGCTTCGCTAGCGGCACAGATACGCAGTATTTT	CASSFASGTDTQYF
TRBJ2-1	NA	TRBV12-3/TRBV12-4	NA	TGTGCCAGCAGTTTAGGGCAACGGGGGGAGCAGTTCTTC	CASSLGQRGEQFF
TRBJ2-3	NA	TRBV19	NA	TGTGCCAGTAGTGACCGGGGGGCGTCCGATACGCAGTATTTT	CASSDRGASDTQYF
TRBJ1-1	few	TRBV5-1	NA	TGCGCCAGCAGCTTGGAGGTTGGAGGGTTCACTGAAGCTTTCTTT	CASSLEVGGFTEAFF
TRBJ1-3	NA	TRBV3-1/TRBV3-2	TRBD1	TGTGCCAGCAGCCTTACAGGGGGCTCTGGAAACACCATATATTTT	CASSLTGGSGNTIYF
TRBJ2-1	NA	TRBV9	TRBD2	TGTGCCAGCAGCCCGACTAGCGGGTACAATGAGCAGTTCTTC	CASSPTSGYNEQFF